This T cell receptor (beta chain) was observed in a study of T cell responses to AZD1222 COVID-19 vaccine. About this clone itself: Its target is not known.

The assay was immunoSEQ multiplex PCR, and TCRdb's table has in-frame clones only and misses some. The repertoire includes 85,000 to 130,000 clones, approximately 89% of them detected once, and roughly a sixth sits in the top ten. V was pared by 5 bases and J by 1 base, with 3 bases of the junction left unmatched. In germline, CDR1 is LNHDA, CDR2 SQIVND (reference sequence). This CDR3 comprises 14 residues. General study findings and limits: Most donors were white British, females outnumbered males, and clonal diversity was possibly underestimated.

The sample was peripheral blood, taken on day 0 of AZD1222 vaccination. The origin of this receptor is an adult in good health. The V gene is TRBV19, the J gene TRBJ2-3; TRBD1 matches 7 bases. The CDR3 spells CASSFGTGTDTQYF. The CDR3, as DNA: TGTGCCAGTAGTTTTGGGACAGGCACAGATACGCAGTATTTT.